A single sample gave rise to the 24 T cell receptor beta chains below, sequenced in a study of post-analysis software for immune sequencing data. Broader study findings: TRBV5-6, TRBV5-1 and TRBV20-1 were among roughly five TRBV segments more frequent in patients than controls.

Unique molecular identifiers featured in each of the TCR beta cDNA libraries. TCRdb re-called the PCR reads with MiXCR, one entry per CDR3 protein. This repertoire shows hundreds of thousands of distinct CDR3 sequences, about 40% found once; its top ten account for 1.7%. These receptors are not linked to any known antigen. The sequenced material came from blood. The source of these receptors is a girl between 10 and 17 years old with multiple sclerosis.

This chain links TRBV5-1 with TRBJ2-1; D perhaps matches TRBD1 (6 bases). The V gene's germline CDR1 is SGHRS and CDR2 YFSETQ. V lost 3 bases to trimming and J lost 7 bases, with 11 bases between them. The CDR3 is 13 amino acids. CDR3 sequence: CASSSNRENEQFF. CDR3 DNA sequence: TGCGCCAGCAGCTCGAACAGGGAAAATGAGCAGTTCTTC.

There are a few counts of this clonotype. The J gene is TRBJ2-4, the V gene TRBV29-1, with TRBD1 matching over 8 bases. Germline V gene sequence: CDR1 SQVTM, CDR2 ANQGSEA. With V trimmed by 6 bases and J by 5 bases, 15 bases remained unmatched. The CDR3 has 16 amino acids. The CDR3, as DNA: TGCAGCGTCCGGGCAGGGGGCTCGGTAATTCAAAACATTCAGTACTTC. Residues: CSVRAGGSVIQNIQYF.

The genes are TRBV27 and TRBJ2-5; perhaps TRBD1 as D (6 bases). Trimming took off 1 base at V and 5 bases at J, with 14 bases between the two ends. Per the germline V gene, CDR1 is MNHEY and CDR2 is SMNVEV (reference sequence). The CDR3 loop spans 15 amino acids. The CDR3 loop is CASSLFTGMRETQYF. The DNA of the CDR3 is TGTGCCAGCAGTTTATTTACAGGGATGAGGGAGACCCAGTACTTC.

The gene calls are TRBV27 and TRBJ2-7; TRBD1 matches at 9 bases. The CDR3 has 14 residues. Germline trimming cut 8 bases from V and 2 bases from J; bases unmatched to any gene: 7. Germline CDR1 MNHEY, CDR2 SMNVEV (reference sequence). The CDR3 sequence: CASAPGQGPYEQYF. Written as DNA, the CDR3 is TGTGCCAGCGCTCCGGGACAGGGCCCCTACGAGCAGTACTTC.

V is TRBV20-1 and J is TRBJ1-6, with D maybe TRBD1 (5 bases). V was shortened by 4 bases and J by 1 base, with 5 bases between the two germline ends. Germline loops: CDR1 DFQATT, CDR2 SNEGSKA (reference sequence). The CDR3 runs to 13 residues. The CDR3 protein is CSATGSYNSPLHF. The DNA of the CDR3 is TGCAGTGCTACAGGGTCCTATAATTCACCCCTCCACTTT.

The chain joins TRBV12-3 or TRBV12-4 to TRBJ2-1; D call uncertain. The CDR3 extends over 15 amino acids. V lost 3 bases and J lost 10, with 19 bases in between. As DNA, the CDR3 is TGTGCCAGCAGTTTCCAACCCGTGGGTAGCACCGAGCAGTTCTTC. This gives the protein CASSFQPVGSTEQFF.

CDR3 sequence: CSARAPTSYEQYF. The CDR3 DNA is TGCAGTGCTAGAGCCCCTACCTCCTACGAGCAGTACTTC. The chain couples TRBV20-1 to TRBJ2-7; D is undetermined. The germline gives CDR1 DFQATT, CDR2 SNEGSKA (reference sequence). The CDR3 runs 13 residues. Trimming pared 1 base from V and 0 bases from J, leaving 7 bases between.

There are a few counts of this clonotype. The chain links TRBV24-1 to TRBJ1-2; no reliable D call. Germline CDR1 KGHDR, CDR2 SFDVKD. Between the trimmed V and J ends, which lost 3 bases and 7 bases, there was a span of 5 bases. CDR3 length: 11 amino acids. The CDR3 is CATSDLRGYTF. The CDR3 bases are TGTGCCACCAGTGATCTACGTGGCTACACCTTC.

This chain uses TRBV28 with TRBJ2-7, with 11 bases lining up with TRBD2. V lost 5 bases, J lost 3 bases, and 9 bases stayed unmatched. CDR3 size: 16 residues. Germline CDR1 and CDR2: MDHEN and SYDVKM. CDR3 DNA: TGTGCCAGCAGTCCTTCCCCCACTAGCGGGAGCTACGAGCAGTACTTC. Translated, it gives CASSPSPTSGSYEQYF. Full variable domain (outside the CDR3, taken from reference TRBV28 and TRBJ2-7): DVKVTQSSRYLVKRTGEKVFLECVQDMDHENMFWYRQDPGLGLRLIYFSYDVKMKEKGDIPEGYSVSREKKERFSLILESASTNQTSMYLCASSPSPTSGSYEQYFGPGTRLTVT.

The rearrangement uses TRBV7-2 and TRBJ2-5, with a tentative D call TRBD2 (6 bases). The CDR3 is 15 amino acids. Germline V lookup: CDR1 SGHTA, CDR2 FQGNSA. V was clipped by 1 base and J by 4 bases, with 13 bases between them. The CDR3 bases are TGTGCCAGCAGCTTAGATTTTCGGGGGATAGAGACCCAGTACTTC. Its translation: CASSLDFRGIETQYF.

This chain connects TRBV6-5 to TRBJ2-7; no reliable D call. CDR3 length equals 14 residues. Trimming removed 2 bases at V and 1 base at J, with 9 bases between. The germline V gene encodes CDR1 MNHEY and CDR2 SVGAGI. CDR3 bases: TGTGCCAGCAGTTACACGTTCCCTTCCTACGAGCAGTACTTC. This codes for CASSYTFPSYEQYF.

V usage is TRBV10-3 and J usage is TRBJ1-1, with D possibly being TRBD1 (5 bases). The CDR3 covers 17 residues. CDR1 and CDR2 from the germline V gene are ENHRY and SYGVKD. Trimming took 2 bases from V and 3 from J, leaving 19 bases between them. The CDR3 protein is CAISEGSGWRGDTEAFF. For the CDR3, the DNA is TGTGCCATCAGTGAGGGGTCAGGGTGGCGGGGGGACACTGAAGCTTTCTTT.

The rearrangement uses TRBV5-6 and TRBJ1-2, with 7 bases lining up with TRBD1. There are 13 residues in the CDR3. The J segment lost 10 bases and the V segment lost 3 bases, leaving 9 bases of the junction unmatched. The germline gives CDR1 SGHDT, CDR2 YYEEEE. CDR3 nucleotides: TGTGCCAGCAGCTGGGCTTCAGGGGGGATCTACACCTTC. It encodes CASSWASGGIYTF. Using reference TRBV5-6 and TRBJ1-2 for the parts outside the CDR3, the full variable domain is DAGVTQSPTHLIKTRGQQVTLRCSPKSGHDTVSWYQQALGQGPQFIFQYYEEEERQRGNFPDRFSGHQFPNYSSELNVNALLLGDSALYLCASSWASGGIYTFGSGTRLTVV.

The gene calls are TRBV12-3 or TRBV12-4 and TRBJ2-3; D is uncertain. The CDR3 runs 12 residues. V lost 7 bases and J 4 bases, leaving 9 bases between the germline ends. The CDR3 coding sequence is TGTGCCAGCACTAAAAAAGCAGATACGCAGTATTTT. This gives the protein CASTKKADTQYF.

This clonotype was counted between two and nine times. The chain has TRBV6-5 and TRBJ2-7; TRBD1 might be the D (5 bases). The CDR3 length is 11 residues. Looked up from germline, CDR1 is MNHEY and CDR2 is SVGAGI. The V end lost 8 bases, the J end lost 4 bases, and 9 bases lay between the germline ends. The CDR3 protein is CASQGAYEQYF. CDR3 nucleotides: TGTGCCAGCCAAGGGGCTTACGAGCAGTACTTC.

In its sample, this clonotype was seen many times. The rearrangement uses TRBV27 and TRBJ2-5; the D is unclear. Judging by the DNA end, TRBJ2-7 fits better; the J call may be wrong. Germline V CDR1 and CDR2: MNHEY, SMNVEV (reference sequence). The CDR3 has 13 residues. As DNA, the CDR3 is TGTGCCAGCAGTTTGGCGAGTGGTGGCGAGCAGTACTTC. Translated, it gives CASSLASGGEQYF.

The V gene is TRBV27, the J gene TRBJ1-2; D call uncertain. V lost 6 bases and J lost 3, with 14 bases in between. This CDR3 spans 14 amino acids. The germline V gene encodes CDR1 MNHEY and CDR2 SMNVEV (reference sequence). The CDR3 region has the DNA TGTGCCAGCAGCGGGTCCGCATCTTACTATGGCTACACCTTC. As protein: CASSGSASYYGYTF.

This clonotype was seen a few times. CDR3 loop: CASSLAGGNRYGYTF. CDR3 sequence (DNA): TGTGCCAGCAGCTTAGCGGGGGGGAACCGCTATGGCTACACCTTC. The chain carries TRBV7-9 and TRBJ1-2, with D maybe TRBD1 (5 bases). V lost 0 bases to trimming and J lost 4 bases, with 12 bases between them. This CDR3 spans 15 amino acids. Germline loops: CDR1 SEHNR, CDR2 FQNEAQ (reference sequence).

This clonotype was picked up many times. The J gene is TRBJ2-1, the V gene TRBV6-6; 7 nucleotides line up with TRBD2. CDR3 length equals 13 residues. Trimming cost V 3 bases and J 15 bases; bases outside gene matches: 11. The germline V gene has CDR1 MNHNY and CDR2 SVGAGI (reference sequence). In DNA form, the CDR3 reads TGTGCCAGCAGTTATTTGGGGGAGGGCCTTGGGTTCTTC. Its protein is CASSYLGEGLGFF.

The chain links TRBV20-1 to TRBJ2-3, with a weak D call TRBD1 (5 bases). V was trimmed by 0 bases and J by 8 bases, leaving 15 bases between them. The length of the CDR3 is 14 residues. Per germline, CDR1 DFQATT and CDR2 SNEGSKA (reference sequence). CDR3 loop: CSARERTGTSTQYF. DNA of the CDR3: TGCAGTGCTAGAGAACGTACAGGAACCTCTACGCAGTATTTT.

The rearrangement joins TRBV7-3 to TRBJ2-5; possible D gene TRBD2, 5 bases. The V end was cut by 5 bases, the J end by 4 bases, with 11 bases between. Per the germline V gene, CDR1 is SGHTA and CDR2 is FQGTGA. The CDR3 covers 13 residues. The CDR3 region is CASSVGSRETQYF. The CDR3, as DNA: TGTGCCAGCAGCGTAGGGAGCAGAGAGACCCAGTACTTC.

The chain recombines TRBV30 with TRBJ2-7; perhaps TRBD1 as D (7 bases). Trimming removed 1 base from V and 4 bases from J, with 14 bases in between. CDR1 and CDR2 (germline): GTSNPN, SVGIG (reference sequence). The CDR3 runs to 14 residues. The CDR3: CAWSGARGRYEQYF. The CDR3 DNA follows: TGTGCCTGGAGTGGGGCCAGGGGGAGGTACGAGCAGTACTTC.

This chain connects TRBV3-1 to TRBJ2-7, with D perhaps TRBD2 (6 bases). CDR1 and CDR2 from the germline V gene are LGHDT and YNNKEL (reference sequence). Trimming shortened V by 1 base and J by 5 bases, and 9 bases separated the two germline ends. The CDR3 covers 13 residues. The CDR3 DNA is TGTGCCAGCAGCCAAGCGGGGGTGGACGAGCAGTACTTC. Protein: CASSQAGVDEQYF.

The rearrangement joins TRBV7-9 to TRBJ2-5; 10 nucleotides agree with TRBD1. The better agreement between TRBJ2-7 and the DNA end casts doubt on the J call. The CDR3 loop spans 15 amino acids. Germline CDR1 and CDR2: SEHNR and FQNEAQ (reference sequence). CDR3 DNA sequence: TGTGCCAGCAGCTTGGGGGACAGGGGCGGTCGCGAGCAGTACTTC. Residues: CASSLGDRGGREQYF.